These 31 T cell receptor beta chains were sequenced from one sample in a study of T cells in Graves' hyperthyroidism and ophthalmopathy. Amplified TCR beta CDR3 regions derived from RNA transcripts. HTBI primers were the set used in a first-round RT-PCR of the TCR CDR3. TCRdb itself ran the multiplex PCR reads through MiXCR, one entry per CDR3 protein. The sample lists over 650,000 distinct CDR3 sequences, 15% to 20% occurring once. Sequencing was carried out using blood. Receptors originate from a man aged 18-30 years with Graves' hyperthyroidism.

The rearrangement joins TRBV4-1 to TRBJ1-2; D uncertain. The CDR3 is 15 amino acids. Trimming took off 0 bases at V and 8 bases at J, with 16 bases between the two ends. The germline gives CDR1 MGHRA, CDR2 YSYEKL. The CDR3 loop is CASSQDQGRAWGYTF. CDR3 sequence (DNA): TGCGCCAGCAGCCAAGACCAAGGCCGCGCATGGGGCTACACCTTC.

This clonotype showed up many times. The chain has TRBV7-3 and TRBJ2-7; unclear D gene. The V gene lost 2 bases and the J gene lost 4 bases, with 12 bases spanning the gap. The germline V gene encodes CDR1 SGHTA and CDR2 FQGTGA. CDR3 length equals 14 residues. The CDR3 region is CASSLSAGPYEQYF. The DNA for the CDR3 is TGTGCCAGCAGCTTATCCGCCGGACCTTACGAGCAGTACTTC. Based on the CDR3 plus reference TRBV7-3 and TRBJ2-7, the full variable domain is GAGVSQTPSNKVTEKGKYVELRCDPISGHTALYWYRQSLGQGPEFLIYFQGTGAADDSGLPNDRFFAVRPEGSVSTLKIQRTERGDSAVYLCASSLSAGPYEQYFGPGTRLTVT.

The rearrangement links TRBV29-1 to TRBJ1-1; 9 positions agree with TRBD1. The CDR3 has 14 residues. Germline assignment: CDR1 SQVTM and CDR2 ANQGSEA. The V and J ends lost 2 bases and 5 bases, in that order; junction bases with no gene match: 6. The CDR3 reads CSVELQGAWTEAFF. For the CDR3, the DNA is TGCAGCGTTGAATTACAGGGGGCATGGACTGAAGCTTTCTTT.

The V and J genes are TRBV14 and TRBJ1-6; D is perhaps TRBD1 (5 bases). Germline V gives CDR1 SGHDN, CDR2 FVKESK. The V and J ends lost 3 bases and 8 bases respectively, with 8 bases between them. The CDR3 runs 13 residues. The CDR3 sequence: CASSQRRDSPLHF. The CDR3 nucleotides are TGTGCCAGCAGCCAGCGCAGGGATTCACCCCTCCACTTT.

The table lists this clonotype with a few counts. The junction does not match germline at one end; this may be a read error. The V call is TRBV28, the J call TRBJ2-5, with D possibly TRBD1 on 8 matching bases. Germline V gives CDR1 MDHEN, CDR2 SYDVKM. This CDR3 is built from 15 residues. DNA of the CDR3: TGTGCCAGCAGTTTAACCCGGACAGGGAGGGAGACCCAGCACTTC. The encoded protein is CASSLTRTGRETQHF.

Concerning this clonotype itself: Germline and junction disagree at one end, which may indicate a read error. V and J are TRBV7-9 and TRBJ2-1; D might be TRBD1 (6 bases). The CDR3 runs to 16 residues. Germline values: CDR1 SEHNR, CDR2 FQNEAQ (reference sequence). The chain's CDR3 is CAGSPGMGAGYNEQFF. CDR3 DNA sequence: TGTGCCGGCAGCCCAGGGATGGGGGCAGGTTACAATGAGCAGTTCTTC.

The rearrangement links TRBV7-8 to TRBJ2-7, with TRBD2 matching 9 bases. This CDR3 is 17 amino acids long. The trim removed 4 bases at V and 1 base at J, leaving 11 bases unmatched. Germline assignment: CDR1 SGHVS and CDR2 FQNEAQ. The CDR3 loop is CASSWNLAGRGSYEQYF. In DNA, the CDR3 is TGTGCCAGCAGCTGGAATCTAGCGGGAAGGGGATCCTACGAGCAGTACTTC.

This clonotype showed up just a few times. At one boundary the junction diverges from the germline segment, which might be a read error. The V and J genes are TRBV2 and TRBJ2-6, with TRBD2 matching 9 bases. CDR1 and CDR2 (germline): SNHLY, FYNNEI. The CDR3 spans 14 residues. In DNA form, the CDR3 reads TGTGCCAGCAGTCCCCCGGAGCGGGCGGGAGGGCCTGACTTC. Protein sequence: CASSPPERAGGPDF.

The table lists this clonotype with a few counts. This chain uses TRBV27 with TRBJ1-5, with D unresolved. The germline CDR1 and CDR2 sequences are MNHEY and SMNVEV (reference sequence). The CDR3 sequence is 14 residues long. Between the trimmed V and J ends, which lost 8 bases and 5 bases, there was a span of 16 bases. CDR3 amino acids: CASGLGRLDQPQHF. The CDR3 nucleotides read TGTGCCAGCGGCTTAGGGAGGCTGGATCAGCCCCAGCATTTT.

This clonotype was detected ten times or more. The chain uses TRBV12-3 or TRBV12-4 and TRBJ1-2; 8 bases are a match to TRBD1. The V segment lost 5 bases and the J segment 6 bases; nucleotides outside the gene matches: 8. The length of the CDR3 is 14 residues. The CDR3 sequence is CASSQGRGRDGYTF. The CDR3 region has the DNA TGTGCCAGCAGTCAAGGCAGGGGGCGAGATGGCTACACCTTC.

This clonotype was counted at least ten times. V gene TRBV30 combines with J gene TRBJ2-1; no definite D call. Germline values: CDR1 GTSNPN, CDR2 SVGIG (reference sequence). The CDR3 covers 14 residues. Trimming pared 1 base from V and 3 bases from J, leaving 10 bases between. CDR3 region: CAWSGLTIYNEQFF. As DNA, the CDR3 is TGTGCCTGGAGTGGGCTTACAATCTACAATGAGCAGTTCTTC.

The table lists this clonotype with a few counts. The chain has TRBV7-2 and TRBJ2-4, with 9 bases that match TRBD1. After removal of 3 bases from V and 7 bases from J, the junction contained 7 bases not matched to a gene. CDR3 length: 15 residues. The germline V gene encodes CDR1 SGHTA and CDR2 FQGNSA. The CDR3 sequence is CASSFGTGSSNIQYF. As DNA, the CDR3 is TGTGCCAGCAGCTTTGGGACAGGGTCCTCGAACATTCAGTACTTC. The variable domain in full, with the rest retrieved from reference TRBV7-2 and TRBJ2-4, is GAGVSQSPSNKVTEKGKDVELRCDPISGHTALYWYRQSLGQGLEFLIYFQGNSAPDKSGLPSDRFSAERTGGSVSTLTIQRTQQEDSAVYLCASSFGTGSSNIQYFGAGTRLSVL.

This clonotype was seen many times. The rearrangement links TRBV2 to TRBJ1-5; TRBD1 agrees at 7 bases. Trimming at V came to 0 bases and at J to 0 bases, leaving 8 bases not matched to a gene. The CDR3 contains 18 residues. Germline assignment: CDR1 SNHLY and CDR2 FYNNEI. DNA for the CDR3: TGTGCCAGCAGTGAAGCTACCAACAGGGGCAATAGCAATCAGCCCCAGCATTTT. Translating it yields CASSEATNRGNSNQPQHF.

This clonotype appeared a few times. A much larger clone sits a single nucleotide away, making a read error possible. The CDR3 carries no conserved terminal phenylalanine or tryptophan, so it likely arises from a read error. Here the CDR3 reads CASSLASDTTEAFL. CDR3 DNA: TGTGCCAGCAGCTTAGCTAGCGACACGACGGAAGCTTTCCTT. The V gene is TRBV7-2, the J gene TRBJ1-1; D call uncertain. V lost 0 bases to trimming and J lost 8 bases, with 13 bases between them. The length of the CDR3 is 14 residues. Germline assignment: CDR1 SGHTA and CDR2 FQGNSA.

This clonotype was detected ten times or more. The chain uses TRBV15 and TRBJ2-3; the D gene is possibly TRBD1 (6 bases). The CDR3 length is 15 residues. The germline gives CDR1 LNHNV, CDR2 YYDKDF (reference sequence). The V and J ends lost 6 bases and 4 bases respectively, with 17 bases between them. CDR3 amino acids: CATSRDTVVSDTQYF. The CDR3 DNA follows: TGTGCCACCAGTCGGGACACGGTTGTATCAGATACGCAGTATTTT. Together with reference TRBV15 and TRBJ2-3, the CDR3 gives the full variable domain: DAMVIQNPRYQVTQFGKPVTLSCSQTLNHNVMYWYQQKSSQAPKLLFHYYDKDFNNEADTPDNFQSRRPNTSFCFLDIRSPGLGDTAMYLCATSRDTVVSDTQYFGPGTRLTVL.

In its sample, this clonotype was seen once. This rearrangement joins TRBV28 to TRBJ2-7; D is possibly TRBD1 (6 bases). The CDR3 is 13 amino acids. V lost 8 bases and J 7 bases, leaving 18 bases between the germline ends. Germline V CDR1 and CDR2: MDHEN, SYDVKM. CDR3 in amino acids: CASGMGRGYEQYF. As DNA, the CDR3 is TGTGCCAGCGGGATGGGCAGGGGCTATGAGCAGTACTTC.

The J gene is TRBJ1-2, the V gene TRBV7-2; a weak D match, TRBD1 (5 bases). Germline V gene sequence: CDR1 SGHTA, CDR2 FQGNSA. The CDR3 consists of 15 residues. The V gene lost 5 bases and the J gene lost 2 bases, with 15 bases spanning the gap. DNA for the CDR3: TGTGCCAGCAGCCAGTCCGGGACGGAAAACTATGGCTACACCTTC. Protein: CASSQSGTENYGYTF.

The CDR3 region is CASSLGLAGGREFF. CDR3 DNA: TGTGCCAGCAGCCTAGGACTAGCGGGAGGGCGAGAGTTCTTC. V usage is TRBV7-2 and J usage is TRBJ2-1; TRBD2 aligns across 15 bases. This CDR3 comprises 14 residues. Per germline, CDR1 SGHTA and CDR2 FQGNSA. V dropped 5 bases and J dropped 14; count of bases not matched to a gene: 7.

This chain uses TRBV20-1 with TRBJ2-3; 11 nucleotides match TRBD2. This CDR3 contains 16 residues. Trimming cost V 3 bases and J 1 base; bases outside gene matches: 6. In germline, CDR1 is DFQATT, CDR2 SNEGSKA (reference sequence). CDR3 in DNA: TGCAGTGCTAGCCCCCTACTAGCGGGAGGCACAGATACGCAGTATTTT. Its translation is CSASPLLAGGTDTQYF.

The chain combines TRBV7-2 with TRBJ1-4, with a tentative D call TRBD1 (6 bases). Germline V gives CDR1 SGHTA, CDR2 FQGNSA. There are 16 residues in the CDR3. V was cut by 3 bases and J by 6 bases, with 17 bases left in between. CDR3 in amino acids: CASSLSIRGGDEKLFF. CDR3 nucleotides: TGTGCCAGCAGCTTGTCGATCAGAGGGGGGGATGAAAAACTGTTTTTT.

The CDR3 protein is CASRTGLAGHEQYF. DNA for the CDR3: TGTGCCAGTAGAACGGGACTAGCGGGCCACGAGCAGTACTTC. V usage is TRBV19 and J usage is TRBJ2-7; 12 nucleotides align to TRBD2. CDR3 length equals 14 residues. Germline V gene data show CDR1 as LNHDA and CDR2 as SQIVND (reference sequence). With V trimmed by 6 bases and J by 5 bases, 5 bases remained unmatched.

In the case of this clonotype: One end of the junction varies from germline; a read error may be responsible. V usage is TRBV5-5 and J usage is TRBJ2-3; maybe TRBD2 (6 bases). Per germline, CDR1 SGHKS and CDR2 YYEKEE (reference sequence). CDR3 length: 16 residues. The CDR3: CASSHIFPGGTDTQYF. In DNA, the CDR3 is TGCGCCAGCAGCCACATCTTCCCGGGAGGCACAGATACGCAGTATTTT. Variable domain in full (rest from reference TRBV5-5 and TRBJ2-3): DAGVTQSPTHLIKTRGQQVTLRCSPISGHKSVSWYQQVLGQGPQFIFQYYEKEERGRGNFPDRFSARQFPNYSSELNVNALLLGDSALYLCASSHIFPGGTDTQYFGPGTRLTVL.

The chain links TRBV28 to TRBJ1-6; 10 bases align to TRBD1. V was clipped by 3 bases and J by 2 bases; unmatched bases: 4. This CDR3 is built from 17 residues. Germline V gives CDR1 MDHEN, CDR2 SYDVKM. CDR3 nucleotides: TGTGCCAGCAGTTTGGTCGGACAGGGGGCCTATAATTCACCCCTCCACTTT. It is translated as CASSLVGQGAYNSPLHF.

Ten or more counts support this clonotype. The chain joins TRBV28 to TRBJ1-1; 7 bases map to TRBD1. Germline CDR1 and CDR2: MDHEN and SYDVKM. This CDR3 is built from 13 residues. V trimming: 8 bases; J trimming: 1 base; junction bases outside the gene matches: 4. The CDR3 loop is CASLRGENTEAFF. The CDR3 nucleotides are TGTGCCAGCCTCAGGGGGGAGAACACTGAAGCTTTCTTT.

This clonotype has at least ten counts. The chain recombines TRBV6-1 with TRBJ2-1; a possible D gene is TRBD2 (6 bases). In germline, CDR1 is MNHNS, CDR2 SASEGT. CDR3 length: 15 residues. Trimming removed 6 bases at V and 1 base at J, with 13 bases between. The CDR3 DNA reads TGTGCCAGCAGCCTAGGGACTCCTTCCTACAATGAGCAGTTCTTC. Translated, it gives CASSLGTPSYNEQFF.

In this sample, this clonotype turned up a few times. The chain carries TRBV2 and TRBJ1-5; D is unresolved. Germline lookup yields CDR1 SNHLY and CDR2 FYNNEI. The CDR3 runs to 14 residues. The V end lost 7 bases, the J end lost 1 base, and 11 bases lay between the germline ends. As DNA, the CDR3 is TGTGCCAGCACAGGCGTAAGGAGCAATCAGCCCCAGCATTTT. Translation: CASTGVRSNQPQHF.

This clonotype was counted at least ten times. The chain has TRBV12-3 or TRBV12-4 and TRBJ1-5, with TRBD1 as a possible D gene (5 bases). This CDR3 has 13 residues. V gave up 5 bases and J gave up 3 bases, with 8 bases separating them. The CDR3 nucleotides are TGTGCCAGCAGTCAGGGATTCAATCAGCCCCAGCATTTT. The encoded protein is CASSQGFNQPQHF.

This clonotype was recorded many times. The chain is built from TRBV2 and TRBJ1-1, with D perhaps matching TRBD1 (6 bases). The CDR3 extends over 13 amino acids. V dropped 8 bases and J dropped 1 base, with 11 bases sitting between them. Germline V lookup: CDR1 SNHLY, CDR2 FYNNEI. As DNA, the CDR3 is TGTGCCAGCGATAAGGGGGGGAACACTGAAGCTTTCTTT. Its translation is CASDKGGNTEAFF.

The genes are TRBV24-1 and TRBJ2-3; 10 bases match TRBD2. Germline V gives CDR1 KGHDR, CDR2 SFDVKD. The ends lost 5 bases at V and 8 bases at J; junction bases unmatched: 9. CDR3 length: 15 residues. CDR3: CATSGMGLARRTQYF. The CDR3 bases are TGTGCCACCAGTGGGATGGGACTAGCGAGACGTACGCAGTATTTT.

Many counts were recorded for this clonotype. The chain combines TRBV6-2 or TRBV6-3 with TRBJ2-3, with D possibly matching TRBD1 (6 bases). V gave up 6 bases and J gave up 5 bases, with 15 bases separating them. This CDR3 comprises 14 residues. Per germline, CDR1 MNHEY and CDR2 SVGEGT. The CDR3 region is CASRAGETGDTQYF. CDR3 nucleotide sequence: TGTGCCAGCAGAGCAGGGGAGACCGGAGATACGCAGTATTTT.

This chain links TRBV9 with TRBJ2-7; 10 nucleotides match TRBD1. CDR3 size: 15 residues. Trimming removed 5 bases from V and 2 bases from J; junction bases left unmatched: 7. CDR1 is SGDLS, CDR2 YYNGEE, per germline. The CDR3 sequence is CASSRQGAYTYEQYF. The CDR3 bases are TGTGCCAGCAGTCGACAGGGGGCATATACCTACGAGCAGTACTTC.